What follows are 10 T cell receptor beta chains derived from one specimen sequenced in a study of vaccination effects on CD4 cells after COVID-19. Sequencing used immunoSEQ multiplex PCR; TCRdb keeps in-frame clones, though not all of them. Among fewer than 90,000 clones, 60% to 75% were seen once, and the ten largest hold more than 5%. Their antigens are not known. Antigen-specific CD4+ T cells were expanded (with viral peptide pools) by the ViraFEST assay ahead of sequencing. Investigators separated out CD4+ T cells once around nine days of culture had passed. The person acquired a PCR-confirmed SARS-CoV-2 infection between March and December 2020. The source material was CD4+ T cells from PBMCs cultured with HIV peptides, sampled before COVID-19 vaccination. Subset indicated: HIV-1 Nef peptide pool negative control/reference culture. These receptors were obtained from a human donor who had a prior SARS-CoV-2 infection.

The CDR3 spells CASSKFDVTHPTYEQYF. CDR3 nucleotide sequence: TGTGCCAGCAGCAAATTCGACGTAACTCACCCAACCTACGAGCAGTACTTC. This sequence joins TRBV14 and TRBJ2-7, with D hard to call. The germline CDR1 and CDR2 sequences are SGHDN and FVKESK. Trimming cost V 5 bases and J 2 bases, with 22 bases left between them. CDR3 length: 17 amino acids. Filled out from reference TRBV14 and TRBJ2-7, the complete variable domain reads EAGVTQFPSHSVIEKGQTVTLRCDPISGHDNLYWYRRVMGKEIKFLLHFVKESKQDESGMPNNRFLAERTGGTYSTLKVQPAELEDSGVYFCASSKFDVTHPTYEQYFGPGTRLTVT.

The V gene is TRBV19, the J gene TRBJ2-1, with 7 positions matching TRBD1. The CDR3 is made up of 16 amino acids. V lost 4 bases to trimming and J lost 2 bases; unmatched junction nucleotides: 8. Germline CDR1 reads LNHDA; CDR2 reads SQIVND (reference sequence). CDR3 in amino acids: CASSTRDRWPYNEQFF. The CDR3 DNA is TGTGCCAGTAGTACCCGGGACAGATGGCCCTACAATGAGCAGTTCTTC. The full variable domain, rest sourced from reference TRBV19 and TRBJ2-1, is DGGITQSPKYLFRKEGQNVTLSCEQNLNHDAMYWYRQDPGQGLRLIYYSQIVNDFQKGDIAEGYSVSREKKESFPLTVTSAQKNPTAFYLCASSTRDRWPYNEQFFGPGTRLTVL.

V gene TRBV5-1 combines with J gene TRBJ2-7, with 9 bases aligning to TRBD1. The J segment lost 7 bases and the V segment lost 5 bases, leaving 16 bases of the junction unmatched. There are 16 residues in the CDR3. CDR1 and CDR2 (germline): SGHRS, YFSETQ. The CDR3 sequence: CASSRQSGTGQREQYF. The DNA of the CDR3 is TGCGCCAGCAGTCGACAATCCGGGACAGGGCAAAGAGAGCAGTACTTC.

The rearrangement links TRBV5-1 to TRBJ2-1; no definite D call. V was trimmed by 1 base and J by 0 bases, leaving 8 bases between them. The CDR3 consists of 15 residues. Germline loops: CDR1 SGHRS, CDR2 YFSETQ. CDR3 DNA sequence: TGCGCCAGCAGCTTGACCGTTAGCTCCTACAATGAGCAGTTCTTC. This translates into CASSLTVSSYNEQFF.

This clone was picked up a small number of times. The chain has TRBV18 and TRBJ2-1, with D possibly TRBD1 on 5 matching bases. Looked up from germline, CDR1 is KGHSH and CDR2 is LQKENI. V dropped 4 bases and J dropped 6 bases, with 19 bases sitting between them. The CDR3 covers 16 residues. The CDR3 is CASSQSRVGISNEQFF. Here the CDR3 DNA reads TGTGCCAGCTCACAAAGCAGGGTTGGGATAAGCAATGAGCAGTTCTTC.

CDR3 DNA: TGTGCCATCAGCCCTGTGGCGGGAGTGGGCAATGAGCAGTTCTTC. Translating it yields CAISPVAGVGNEQFF. This rearrangement joins TRBV10-3 to TRBJ2-1, with 7 bases identical to TRBD2. The germline V gene has CDR1 ENHRY and CDR2 SYGVKD. V gave up 6 bases and J gave up 6 bases; unmatched junction bases: 11. This CDR3 spans 15 amino acids.

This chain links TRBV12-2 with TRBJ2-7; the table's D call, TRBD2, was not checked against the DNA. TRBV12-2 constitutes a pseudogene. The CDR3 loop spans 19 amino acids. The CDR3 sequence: CASRPRTSGRFECPYEQYF. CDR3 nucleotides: TGTGCAAGTCGCCCTCGGACTAGCGGGAGGTTTGAGTGTCCATACGAGCAGTACTTC.

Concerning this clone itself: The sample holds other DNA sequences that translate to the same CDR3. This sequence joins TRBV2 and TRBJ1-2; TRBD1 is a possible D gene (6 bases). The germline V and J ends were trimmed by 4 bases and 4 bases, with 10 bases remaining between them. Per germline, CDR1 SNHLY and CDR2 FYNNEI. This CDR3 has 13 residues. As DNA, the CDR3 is TGTGCCAGCAGTGCGGGACAAGCCTATGGCTACACCTTC. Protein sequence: CASSAGQAYGYTF.

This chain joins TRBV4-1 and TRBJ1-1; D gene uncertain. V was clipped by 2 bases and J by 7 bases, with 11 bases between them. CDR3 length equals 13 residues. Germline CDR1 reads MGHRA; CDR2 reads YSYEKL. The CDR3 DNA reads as TGCGCCAGCAGCCAATGGACGGCAAATGAAGCTTTCTTT. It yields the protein CASSQWTANEAFF.

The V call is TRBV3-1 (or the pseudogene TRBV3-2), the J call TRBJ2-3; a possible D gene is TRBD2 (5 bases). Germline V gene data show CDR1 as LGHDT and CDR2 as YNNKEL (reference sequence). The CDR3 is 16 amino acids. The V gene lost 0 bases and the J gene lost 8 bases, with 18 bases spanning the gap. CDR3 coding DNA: TGTGCCAGCAGCCAAGATCCTAGCTCCCGCCTTGGTACGCAGTATTTT. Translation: CASSQDPSSRLGTQYF.